This entry lists 30 T cell receptor beta chains sequenced from one sample in a study of CD8+CD57+ T cells in acquired aplastic anemia. According to the study, genomic DNA was the template for TCR beta VDJ and CDR3 profiling. TCRdb re-called the reads with MiXCR, one entry per CDR3 protein. Of 200,000 to 250,000 distinct CDR3 sequences in the sample, 55% to 65% are singletons; the top ten hold roughly 50%. Individuals selected for sequencing had exhibited CD8+CD57+ cell expansion on flow cytometry. The sequencing input was sorted CD4+, CD8+, or CD8+CD57+ T cells (not recorded which) from PBMCs. Receptors originate from a human donor with aplastic anemia.

Ten or more counts support this clonotype. The V call is TRBV27, the J call TRBJ2-7, with D tentatively TRBD1 (6 bases). From germline, CDR1 is MNHEY and CDR2 SMNVEV (reference sequence). The CDR3 length is 16 residues. The germline V and J ends were trimmed by 6 bases and 6 bases, with 24 bases remaining between them. The CDR3 coding sequence is TGTGCCAGCAGCTGGTCCAGGGGCCATGAGCTCGGCGAGCAGTACTTC. This encodes CASSWSRGHELGEQYF.

This clonotype was counted at least ten times. The chain recombines TRBV15 with TRBJ2-3; 7 bases agree with TRBD1. The ends lost 5 bases at V and 2 bases at J; junction bases unmatched: 10. Germline CDR1 is LNHNV and CDR2 is YYDKDF (reference sequence). The length of the CDR3 is 16 residues. CDR3 protein: CATSGHRGALTDTQYF. CDR3 coding DNA: TGTGCCACCAGCGGGCACAGGGGTGCCCTCACAGATACGCAGTATTTT.

The V call is TRBV9, the J call TRBJ1-3; D call uncertain. CDR3 length equals 15 residues. Germline assignment: CDR1 SGDLS and CDR2 YYNGEE. V lost 0 bases, J lost 0 bases, and 7 bases lay in between. The CDR3 is CASSVAGNSGNTIYF. The CDR3 region has the DNA TGTGCCAGCAGCGTAGCGGGAAACTCTGGAAACACCATATATTTT.

This clonotype was found a few times. The chain carries TRBV7-9 and TRBJ2-1, with no clear D. The germline CDR1 and CDR2 sequences are SEHNR and FQNEAQ (reference sequence). Trimming left V 4 bases short and J 11 bases short, with 15 bases between. The CDR3 runs to 13 residues. CDR3 nucleotide sequence: TGTGCCAGCAGCTCTCGCGACACATTTCAGCAGTTCTTC. Translation: CASSSRDTFQQFF. Full variable domain (rest looked up from reference TRBV7-9 and TRBJ2-1): DTGVSQNPRHKITKRGQNVTFRCDPISEHNRLYWYRQTLGQGPEFLTYFQNEAQLEKSRLLSDRFSAERPKGSFSTLEIQRTEQGDSAMYLCASSSRDTFQQFFGPGTRLTVL.

The chain uses TRBV10-3 and TRBJ2-1; D might be TRBD1 (6 bases). The CDR3 covers 14 residues. Trimming removed 2 bases from V and 7 bases from J, with 12 bases in between. Germline lookup yields CDR1 ENHRY and CDR2 SYGVKD. CDR3 coding DNA: TGTGCCATCAGTGAGCCACAGGGTGAGAATGAGCAGTTCTTC. Protein: CAISEPQGENEQFF.

This clonotype was seen only once. The V call is TRBV20-1, the J call TRBJ2-5; a weak D match, TRBD1 (5 bases). The germline CDR1 and CDR2 sequences are DFQATT and SNEGSKA (reference sequence). This CDR3 is built from 12 residues. This chain's CDR3 is CSATRQQETQYF. The CDR3 DNA follows: TGCAGCGCGACGCGACAGCAAGAGACCCAGTACTTC.

The chain carries TRBV5-4 and TRBJ2-1, with D possibly being TRBD2 (6 bases). The germline gives CDR1 SGHNT, CDR2 YYREEE (reference sequence). V was cut by 0 bases and J by 6 bases, with 13 bases left in between. The CDR3 runs to 15 residues. CDR3 DNA: TGTGCCAGCAGCTTGGGCGGGGATGACACCAATGAGCAGTTCTTC. Translation gives CASSLGGDDTNEQFF. The whole variable domain, filled in from reference TRBV5-4 and TRBJ2-1, reads ETGVTQSPTHLIKTRGQQVTLRCSSQSGHNTVSWYQQALGQGPQFIFQYYREEENGRGNFPPRFSGLQFPNYSSELNVNALELDDSALYLCASSLGGDDTNEQFFGPGTRLTVL.

The gene calls are TRBV29-1 and TRBJ1-1, with D tentatively TRBD1 (5 bases). The V and J ends lost 6 bases and 0 bases respectively, with 23 bases between them. Germline loops: CDR1 SQVTM, CDR2 ANQGSEA. The CDR3 is 17 amino acids. As DNA, the CDR3 is TGCAGCGTCAAGGGGACGGGCCTCCGTTCAGTGAACACTGAAGCTTTCTTT. Translation gives CSVKGTGLRSVNTEAFF.

Only one count was recorded for this clonotype. A read error may account for a junction end that differs from germline. This chain links TRBV15 with TRBJ2-7, with 10 bases identical to TRBD2. Germline lookup yields CDR1 LNHNV and CDR2 YYDKDF (reference sequence). The CDR3 extends over 15 amino acids. CDR3 sequence: CASSPTGTSDYEQYF. The CDR3 DNA sequence: TGTGCCAGCAGCCCCACCGGGACTAGCGACTACGAGCAGTACTTC.

This rearrangement joins TRBV15 to TRBJ2-7; unclear D gene. The V and J ends lost 3 bases and 2 bases respectively, with 11 bases between them. Germline V gene sequence: CDR1 LNHNV, CDR2 YYDKDF (reference sequence). This CDR3 has 14 residues. Here the CDR3 DNA reads TGTGCCACCAGCAGGGATACTTTACCCTACGAGCAGTACTTC. It yields the protein CATSRDTLPYEQYF.

The chain couples TRBV20-1 to TRBJ1-3; D is undetermined. From germline, CDR1 is DFQATT and CDR2 SNEGSKA (reference sequence). This CDR3 has 14 amino acids. V was cut by 0 bases and J by 2 bases, with 8 bases left in between. The CDR3 DNA is TGCAGTGCTAGAGAACAGAGCGCTGGAAACACCATATATTTT. Protein product: CSAREQSAGNTIYF.

Many counts were recorded for this clonotype. The V gene is TRBV6-5, the J gene TRBJ1-1, with D perhaps matching TRBD1 (5 bases). The CDR3 has 14 residues. V dropped 2 bases and J dropped 5 bases, with 12 bases sitting between them. Germline V gene sequence: CDR1 MNHEY, CDR2 SVGAGI. DNA of the CDR3: TGTGCCAGCAGTTACGGAGGGGTAGCAACTGAAGCTTTCTTT. Amino acids: CASSYGGVATEAFF.

There are a few counts of this clonotype. The rearrangement uses TRBV4-1 and TRBJ2-3; D is undetermined. Germline V gives CDR1 MGHRA, CDR2 YSYEKL. V was shortened by 0 bases and J by 8 bases, with 0 bases between the two germline ends. CDR3 length equals 10 residues. Here the CDR3 DNA reads TGCGCCAGCAGCCAAGATACGCAGTATTTT. Its protein product is CASSQDTQYF.

This rearrangement joins TRBV19 to TRBJ1-5; D unresolved. Germline values: CDR1 LNHDA, CDR2 SQIVND (reference sequence). Trimming shortened V by 7 bases and J by 4 bases, and 14 bases separated the two germline ends. The CDR3 spans 14 residues. The CDR3 is CASNPTQPNQPQHF. The CDR3 nucleotides are TGTGCCAGTAACCCCACACAGCCTAATCAGCCCCAGCATTTT.

J is TRBJ2-3 and V is TRBV29-1; 8 bases are shared with TRBD1. This CDR3 comprises 19 residues. Germline V CDR1 and CDR2: SQVTM, ANQGSEA. V was clipped by 1 base and J by 2 bases; unmatched bases: 17. This CDR3 is CSVEGIGVRQGSITDTQYF. CDR3 coding DNA: TGCAGCGTTGAAGGAATAGGGGTCAGACAGGGGAGTATCACAGATACGCAGTATTTT.

The J gene is TRBJ1-2, the V gene TRBV5-1, with D perhaps TRBD1 (5 bases). Trimming removed 0 bases from V and 4 bases from J, with 13 bases in between. This CDR3 has 15 amino acids. Looked up from germline, CDR1 is SGHRS and CDR2 is YFSETQ. The CDR3: CASSLERGTPYGYTF. CDR3 in DNA: TGCGCCAGCAGCTTGGAACGCGGGACTCCCTATGGCTACACCTTC.

The chain couples TRBV2 to TRBJ2-1; maybe TRBD2 (5 bases). Germline V gene data show CDR1 as SNHLY and CDR2 as FYNNEI. There are 16 residues in the CDR3. The ends were cut back, 6 bases at V and 0 bases at J, with 15 bases in the middle. CDR3 sequence reads: CASSLTSAGSYNEQFF. The CDR3 DNA sequence: TGTGCCAGCAGCCTGACCAGTGCGGGCTCCTACAATGAGCAGTTCTTC.

This clonotype was detected a few times. V gene TRBV15 combines with J gene TRBJ2-1; TRBD2 aligns across 11 bases. Per germline, CDR1 LNHNV and CDR2 YYDKDF (reference sequence). Trimming took 5 bases from V and 6 from J; bases not matched to a gene: 9. CDR3 size: 16 residues. The CDR3 sequence is CATSGDSGRAGNEQFF. CDR3 bases: TGTGCCACCAGCGGTGATAGCGGGAGGGCTGGCAATGAGCAGTTCTTC.

This clonotype showed up just a few times. The chain combines TRBV20-1 with TRBJ2-1; TRBD2 might be the D (6 bases). Germline assignment: CDR1 DFQATT and CDR2 SNEGSKA (reference sequence). The CDR3 is 14 residues long. The V gene lost 2 bases and the J gene lost 0 bases, with 8 bases spanning the gap. CDR3 amino acids: CSARSGSSYNEQFF. CDR3 in DNA: TGCAGTGCTAGATCCGGGAGCTCCTACAATGAGCAGTTCTTC.

The chain combines TRBV7-9 with TRBJ2-1; possible D gene TRBD2, 5 bases. V lost 5 bases to trimming and J lost 2 bases, with 13 bases between them. Germline CDR1 is SEHNR and CDR2 is FQNEAQ (reference sequence). The CDR3 has 15 amino acids. CDR3 loop: CASSPAVGAYNEQFF. Written as DNA, the CDR3 is TGTGCCAGCAGCCCGGCGGTCGGGGCCTACAATGAGCAGTTCTTC.

This clonotype was seen many times. The chain combines TRBV9 with TRBJ2-1, with D possibly being TRBD2 (6 bases). The CDR3 consists of 15 residues. Germline CDR1 is SGDLS and CDR2 is YYNGEE. V was trimmed by 4 bases and J by 1 base, leaving 12 bases between them. As DNA, the CDR3 is TGTGCCAGCAGCCCCGCGGGACCGTCCTACAATGAGCAGTTCTTC. Translating it yields CASSPAGPSYNEQFF. Filled out from reference TRBV9 and TRBJ2-1, the complete variable domain reads DSGVTQTPKHLITATGQRVTLRCSPRSGDLSVYWYQQSLDQGLQFLIQYYNGEERAKGNILERFSAQQFPDLHSELNLSSLELGDSALYFCASSPAGPSYNEQFFGPGTRLTVL.

The chain's CDR3 is CATSRDGLSNQPQHF. CDR3 DNA: TGTGCCACCAGCAGAGATGGTTTGAGCAATCAGCCCCAGCATTTT. The rearrangement joins TRBV15 to TRBJ1-5; D gene uncertain. Germline assignment: CDR1 LNHNV and CDR2 YYDKDF (reference sequence). CDR3 size: 15 residues. V was shortened by 0 bases and J by 1 base, with 7 bases between the two germline ends. Full variable domain (rest looked up from reference TRBV15 and TRBJ1-5): DAMVIQNPRYQVTQFGKPVTLSCSQTLNHNVMYWYQQKSSQAPKLLFHYYDKDFNNEADTPDNFQSRRPNTSFCFLDIRSPGLGDTAMYLCATSRDGLSNQPQHFGDGTRLSIL.

The rearrangement links TRBV24-1 to TRBJ2-5; possible D gene TRBD2, 6 bases. Per the germline V gene, CDR1 is KGHDR and CDR2 is SFDVKD. The CDR3 runs 16 residues. Trimming pared 4 bases from V and 3 bases from J, leaving 17 bases between. CDR3 coding DNA: TGTGCCACCAGTGACCACGGCGTGGGGAGGAAAGAGACCCAGTACTTC. Translated, it gives CATSDHGVGRKETQYF.

This rearrangement joins TRBV6-1 to TRBJ2-1; 7 bases align to TRBD1. Unmatched junction bases numbered 12, after V lost 10 bases and J lost 6 bases. Germline CDR1 is MNHNS and CDR2 is SASEGT. CDR3 size: 14 residues. CDR3 nucleotide sequence: TGTGCCACTGCCGAAGCAGGGACAGCCAATGAGCAGTTCTTC. Amino acid sequence: CATAEAGTANEQFF.

This chain uses TRBV7-3 with TRBJ2-1; 8 bases are shared with TRBD1. Looked up from germline, CDR1 is SGHTA and CDR2 is FQGTGA. There are 13 residues in the CDR3. J was trimmed by 4 bases and V by 6 bases; bases with no gene match: 2. The CDR3 nucleotides are TGTGCCAGCAGTCGACAGGGGTACAATGAGCAGTTCTTC. Protein: CASSRQGYNEQFF.

The chain recombines TRBV7-6 with TRBJ2-2, with TRBD2 as a possible D gene (5 bases). Germline CDR1 and CDR2: SGHVS and FNYEAQ. The ends were cut back, 8 bases at V and 7 bases at J, with 8 bases in the middle. The CDR3 has 11 amino acids. The CDR3 region has the DNA TGTGCCAGCCGAGAGGGCGGGGAGCTGTTTTTT. This sequence encodes CASREGGELFF. The entire variable domain, with the rest obtained from reference TRBV7-6 and TRBJ2-2, is as follows: GAGVSQSPRYKVTKRGQDVALRCDPISGHVSLYWYRQALGQGPEFLTYFNYEAQQDKSGLPNDRFSAERPEGSISTLTIQRTEQRDSAMYRCASREGGELFFGEGSRLTVL.

The chain recombines TRBV5-1 with TRBJ2-2; 10 bases are shared with TRBD1. There are 14 residues in the CDR3. Trimming removed 4 bases from V and 7 bases from J; junction bases left unmatched: 4. Germline values: CDR1 SGHRS, CDR2 YFSETQ. CDR3 region: CASSAGTGVGELFF. The DNA of the CDR3 is TGCGCCAGCAGCGCCGGGACAGGGGTCGGGGAGCTGTTTTTT.

The rearrangement joins TRBV10-2 to TRBJ1-1, with no clear D. The CDR3 is made up of 14 amino acids. Germline V CDR1 and CDR2: WSHSY, SAAADI. Trimming stripped 8 bases from V and 4 bases from J, with 17 bases between. CDR3 in amino acids: CASGNGVGGTEAFF. DNA of the CDR3: TGCGCCAGCGGGAACGGGGTGGGTGGCACTGAAGCTTTCTTT.

This clonotype has more than one count but fewer than ten. The chain links TRBV25-1 to TRBJ2-3; 8 bases match TRBD2. The germline V gene has CDR1 MGHDK and CDR2 SYGVNS. The CDR3 runs to 14 residues. The junction had 4 bases not matched to a gene; V was cut back by 6 bases and J by 2 bases. The CDR3 DNA sequence: TGTGCCAGCAGCTTAGCGGGGATCACAGATACGCAGTATTTT. This translates into CASSLAGITDTQYF.

CDR3 amino acids: CASSDERGNQETQYF. CDR3 nucleotides: TGCGCCAGCAGTGATGAGCGGGGGAACCAAGAGACCCAGTACTTC. This chain joins TRBV10-2 and TRBJ2-5, with 8 bases matching TRBD2. The CDR3 has 15 residues. V lost 3 bases and J lost 0; bases outside the gene matches: 3. Germline CDR1 reads WSHSY; CDR2 reads SAAADI.